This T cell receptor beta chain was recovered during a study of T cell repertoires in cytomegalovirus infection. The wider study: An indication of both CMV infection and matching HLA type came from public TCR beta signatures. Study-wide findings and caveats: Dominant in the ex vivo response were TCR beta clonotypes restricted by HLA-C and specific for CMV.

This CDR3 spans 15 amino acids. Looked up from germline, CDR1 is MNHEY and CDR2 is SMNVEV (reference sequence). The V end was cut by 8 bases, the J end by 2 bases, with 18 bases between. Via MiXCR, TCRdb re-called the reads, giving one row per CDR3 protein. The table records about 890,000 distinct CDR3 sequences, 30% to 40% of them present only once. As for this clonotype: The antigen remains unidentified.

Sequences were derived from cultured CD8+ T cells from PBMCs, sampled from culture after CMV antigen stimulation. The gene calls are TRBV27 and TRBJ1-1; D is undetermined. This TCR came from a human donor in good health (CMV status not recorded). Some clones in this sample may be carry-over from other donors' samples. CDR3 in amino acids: CASQRLKSFNTEAFF. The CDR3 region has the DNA TGTGCCAGCCAACGGTTAAAGAGTTTTAACACTGAAGCTTTCTTT.